This T cell receptor beta chain was sequenced for a study of blood T cell repertoires in COVID-19 (dated by TCRdb to about 2020). Context from the whole study: The collaborator samples originated in the United States, Italy and Spain and spanned the acute and convalescent phases of COVID-19. The prospective study material was composed of cDNA or gDNA derived from T cells, B-cell-depleted T cells, or PBMCs. The dataset comprised deeply sampled blood TCRbeta repertoires from subjects exposed to, actively infected with, or recovered from COVID-19. A freely available public database, intended as a resource for researchers studying the immune response to SARS-CoV-2, is where the repertoires were released. The samples were drawn from two sources: the first 160 participants of the ongoing ImmuneRACE study, and 1,254 subjects contributed by 6 global collaborators. Nearly every sample came with metadata listing a de-identified subject ID, COVID-19 status, age in years and sex. Where available, HLA class I and class II types were taken from metadata supplied by the sample provider and were not determined by assay-based typing. Overall study outcomes, separate from this receptor: The amount of clinical and demographic metadata varied by source and participant and was provided uncurated.

The CDR3 holds 14 amino acids from the cysteine to the phenylalanine. CDR3 DNA only is kept here, 42 bases in frame from base 1. Per the germline V gene, MNHEY is the CDR1 and SVGAGI is the CDR2. Germline trimming: 0 bases from V, 5 bases from J; junction bases outside gene matches: 3. A word on this clone: Which antigen it targets is not known. Base qualities are not provided; no much larger clone lies one nucleotide away.

TCRbeta CDR3 regions were amplified from genomic DNA using the immunoSEQ Assay, a bias-controlled multiplex PCR. Per the source publication's procedure: The number of nucleated cells in each sample was estimated by amplification of reference gene primers within the assay. To quantify the absolute abundance of each unique TCRbeta CDR3 rearrangement, sequence reads were collapsed and filtered. For each sample, productive Simpson clonality was calculated by taking the square root of Simpson's diversity index across productive rearrangements. TCRdb provides this immuneACCESS table in a form limited to in-frame rearrangements. Some clones are lacking; in checked studies, under half of them reflect an unresolved V gene, and why the rest are absent is not known. That table furnishes V, J and clone size, whereas the DNA furnished D and trimming. The sample records some 20,000 clones, approximately 90% of which are singletons. The ten largest clones represent 6% to 8% of the sample.

Each collaborating institution followed its own protocols to collect whole blood in K2EDTA tubes. For TCRbeta analysis, collaborators shipped samples in one of three forms: frozen whole blood, isolated PBMCs, or DNA extracted from either of those sample types. The specimen was peripheral blood. Here the chain combines TRBV6-5 and TRBJ2-7, and 8 junctional nucleotides match TRBD2. The source of this sequence is a woman aged 60-75 years with active COVID-19. In nucleotides, the sequence is TGTGCCAGCAGTTACTCGACGGGAGGGGACGAGCAGTACTTC. It encodes CASSYSTGGDEQYF.